The source of this TCR beta chain is a study of CD8+ T cells in alopecia areata. The germline CDR1 and CDR2 sequences are SEHNR and FQNEAQ (reference sequence). This CDR3 comprises 14 residues. The V and J ends lost 5 bases and 8 bases respectively, with 16 bases between them. Overall study findings and caveats: Compared with normal scalp, lesional scalp had higher clonality and more expanded CD8+ clones.

RNA extraction and reverse transcription yielded cDNA as sequencing template. The method was immunoSEQ multiplex PCR; TCRdb's version includes in-frame clones alone and lacks a portion of them. This table has roughly 120,000 clones, 58% appearing once. Treatment meaning: oral pan-JAK inhibitor, 5-10 mg twice daily. PBMCs were stained for CD3, CD4 and CD8, and CD4+ and CD8+ T cells were sorted. In this sample, this clone turned up a few times. The antigen remains unidentified. The genes are TRBV7-9 and TRBJ2-1; D uncertain. Sample: CD8+ T cells sorted from blood, taken at week 4, from a patient treated with tofacitinib. The sequence was collected from a human donor with alopecia areata. The CDR3 loop reads CASSQRDGAYEQFF. In nucleotides, the CDR3 is TGTGCCAGCAGCCAACGCGATGGCGCCTATGAGCAGTTCTTC. Supplemented by reference TRBV7-9 and TRBJ2-1, the full variable domain reads DTGVSQNPRHKITKRGQNVTFRCDPISEHNRLYWYRQTLGQGPEFLTYFQNEAQLEKSRLLSDRFSAERPKGSFSTLEIQRTEQGDSAMYLCASSQRDGAYEQFFGPGTRLTVL.